Each of the 13 T cell receptor beta chains below was sequenced from the same sample in a study of T cell changes during pregnancy in multiple sclerosis. Libraries were prepared by immunoSEQ multiplex PCR; TCRdb keeps only in-frame clonotypes and omits some of them. Of around 34,000 clones listed, 85% to 90% are singletons. Sequencing was performed on CD8+ T cells from peripheral blood mononuclear cells, taken after pregnancy. Receptors originate from a female donor with multiple sclerosis, enrolled in a pregnancy study.

The V gene is TRBV7-9, the J gene TRBJ2-2, with a weak D call TRBD1 (5 bases). In germline, CDR1 is SEHNR, CDR2 FQNEAQ (reference sequence). Trimming took 4 bases from V and 6 from J, leaving 9 bases between them. CDR3 size: 13 residues. CDR3 in DNA: TGTGCCAGCAGCTCCAGGGCTCCCGGGGAGCTGTTTTTT. Translation: CASSSRAPGELFF. The entire variable domain, with the rest obtained from reference TRBV7-9 and TRBJ2-2, is as follows: DTGVSQNPRHKITKRGQNVTFRCDPISEHNRLYWYRQTLGQGPEFLTYFQNEAQLEKSRLLSDRFSAERPKGSFSTLEIQRTEQGDSAMYLCASSSRAPGELFFGEGSRLTVL.

The rearrangement uses TRBV4-1 and TRBJ2-5, with 7 nucleotides matching TRBD2. The CDR3 is 15 amino acids. The germline gives CDR1 MGHRA, CDR2 YSYEKL. With 3 bases clipped from V and 2 bases from J, the junction kept 6 bases outside the gene matches. The DNA for the CDR3 is TGCGCCAGCAGCCAGGGGGGAGGGAGTCAAGAGACCCAGTACTTC. Translation gives CASSQGGGSQETQYF.

The chain links TRBV5-5 to TRBJ1-1; possibly TRBD1 for D (5 bases). Germline V gene lookup returns CDR1 SGHKS and CDR2 YYEKEE (reference sequence). V was trimmed by 4 bases and J by 3 bases, leaving 13 bases between them. The CDR3 loop spans 14 amino acids. The CDR3 spells CASSPWTGDTEAFF. CDR3 sequence (DNA): TGTGCCAGCAGCCCTTGGACGGGGGACACTGAAGCTTTCTTT. Full variable domain (outside the CDR3, taken from reference TRBV5-5 and TRBJ1-1): DAGVTQSPTHLIKTRGQQVTLRCSPISGHKSVSWYQQVLGQGPQFIFQYYEKEERGRGNFPDRFSARQFPNYSSELNVNALLLGDSALYLCASSPWTGDTEAFFGQGTRLTVV.

The chain joins TRBV30 to TRBJ2-3, with 7 bases matching TRBD2. Trimming removed 0 bases from V and 2 bases from J; junction bases left unmatched: 5. The CDR3 spans 15 residues. CDR1 GTSNPN and CDR2 SVGIG come from the germline V gene (reference sequence). CDR3 sequence reads: CAWSVAGGFTDTQYF. The CDR3 coding sequence is TGTGCCTGGAGTGTGGCCGGGGGGTTCACAGATACGCAGTATTTT.

Only one count was recorded for this clone. V usage is TRBV7-9 and J usage is TRBJ2-3; 9 bases align to TRBD1. Germline assignment: CDR1 SEHNR and CDR2 FQNEAQ (reference sequence). The CDR3 loop spans 15 amino acids. V shed 5 bases and J 4 bases; nucleotides not matched to a gene: 7. CDR3 loop: CASSQGTGRADTQYF. CDR3 DNA sequence: TGTGCCAGCAGCCAGGGGACAGGGCGGGCAGATACGCAGTATTTT.

This clone was detected once. This chain uses TRBV5-6 with TRBJ2-5, with D unclear. Between the trimmed V and J ends, which lost 0 bases and 2 bases, there was a span of 5 bases. The CDR3 totals 13 residues. In germline, CDR1 is SGHDT, CDR2 YYEEEE. The CDR3 DNA follows: TGTGCCAGCAGCTTGGGGAGTCAAGAGACCCAGTACTTC. It specifies CASSLGSQETQYF.

The J gene is TRBJ2-5, the V gene TRBV27, with unresolved D. V was pared by 2 bases and J by 3 bases, with 10 bases between. The CDR3 has 14 residues. Germline V lookup: CDR1 MNHEY, CDR2 SMNVEV (reference sequence). The CDR3: CASSLSTPKETQYF. Written as DNA, the CDR3 is TGTGCCAGCAGTTTAAGTACGCCTAAAGAGACCCAGTACTTC.

This chain joins TRBV9 and TRBJ2-7, with D unresolved. Germline assignment: CDR1 SGDLS and CDR2 YYNGEE. The CDR3 covers 16 residues. V shed 0 bases and J shed 3 bases, with 16 bases lying between them. The CDR3 DNA follows: TGTGCCAGCAGCGTAGGGTATGGGCAAAAATACTACGAGCAGTACTTC. The encoded protein is CASSVGYGQKYYEQYF.

V usage is TRBV29-1 and J usage is TRBJ1-4; D is possibly TRBD1 (6 bases). Trimming removed 5 bases at V and 8 bases at J, with 12 bases between. Per germline, CDR1 SQVTM and CDR2 ANQGSEA. The CDR3 is 12 residues long. CDR3 sequence: CSVTGQSEKLFF. CDR3 coding DNA: TGCAGCGTTACCGGACAGTCAGAAAAACTGTTTTTT.

This clone has a single count. This chain uses TRBV7-9 with TRBJ2-3; D gene unclear. This CDR3 region has 16 residues. V was shortened by 5 bases and J by 4 bases, with 19 bases between the two germline ends. Germline-derived CDR1 and CDR2 are SEHNR and FQNEAQ (reference sequence). CDR3 loop: CASSPMETGLADTQYF. In DNA form, the CDR3 reads TGTGCCAGCAGCCCGATGGAGACCGGCCTGGCAGATACGCAGTATTTT.

There are a few counts of this clone. V is TRBV7-9 and J is TRBJ1-1, with 10 bases aligning to TRBD1. Germline V CDR1 and CDR2: SEHNR, FQNEAQ (reference sequence). The CDR3 has 15 amino acids. V lost 5 bases to trimming and J lost 4 bases; unmatched junction nucleotides: 7. The CDR3, as DNA: TGTGCCAGCAGCGGAAGGGACAGGGGATTCACTGAAGCTTTCTTT. Translation: CASSGRDRGFTEAFF. The variable domain in full, with the rest retrieved from reference TRBV7-9 and TRBJ1-1, is DTGVSQNPRHKITKRGQNVTFRCDPISEHNRLYWYRQTLGQGPEFLTYFQNEAQLEKSRLLSDRFSAERPKGSFSTLEIQRTEQGDSAMYLCASSGRDRGFTEAFFGQGTRLTVV.

The genes are TRBV4-3 and TRBJ2-1; 10 nucleotides match TRBD1. Trimming removed 0 bases from V and 6 bases from J; junction bases left unmatched: 8. This CDR3 contains 17 residues. CDR1 is LGHNA, CDR2 YSLEER, per germline. The CDR3, as DNA: TGCGCCAGCAGCCAAGATAGGGGACAGGGGCCCCCCAATGAGCAGTTCTTC. Protein: CASSQDRGQGPPNEQFF.

V gene TRBV5-5 combines with J gene TRBJ1-1; maybe TRBD1 (5 bases). Germline CDR1 SGHKS, CDR2 YYEKEE (reference sequence). Trimming pared 1 base from V and 4 bases from J, leaving 8 bases between. The CDR3 is 13 residues long. The CDR3 coding sequence is TGTGCCAGCAGCTTGCGACAGTTCACTGAAGCTTTCTTT. It codes for CASSLRQFTEAFF. The entire variable domain, with the rest obtained from reference TRBV5-5 and TRBJ1-1, is as follows: DAGVTQSPTHLIKTRGQQVTLRCSPISGHKSVSWYQQVLGQGPQFIFQYYEKEERGRGNFPDRFSARQFPNYSSELNVNALLLGDSALYLCASSLRQFTEAFFGQGTRLTVV.